The clone carrying this T cell receptor (beta chain) was observed a handful of times. The antigen is undetermined. V was shortened by 4 bases and J by 4 bases, with 11 bases between the two germline ends. CDR3 length equals 13 residues. Germline CDR1 is SNHLY and CDR2 is FYNNEI. These data belong to a study of T cell responses to AZD1222 COVID-19 vaccine. The study's findings and limits: Only five or six people who got AZD1222 tested seropositive at baseline.

Measured with immunoSEQ multiplex PCR; TCRdb has only the in-frame clones, and not every one. The data hold some 140,000 clones, with around nine tenths observed a single time. The gene calls are TRBV2 and TRBJ2-7; D might be TRBD1 or TRBD2, each matching 5 bases. The source is an adult in good health. The material sequenced was peripheral blood, taken on day 0 of AZD1222 vaccination. The CDR3 here is CASSVTGLYEQYF. The CDR3 region has the DNA TGTGCCAGCAGTGTTACAGGACTTTACGAGCAGTACTTC.